This record concerns one T cell receptor (beta chain) sequence. What it recognizes is unknown. The CDR3 covers 16 residues. CDR1 is SGHDT and CDR2 is YYEEEE in the germline V gene. Trimming stripped 0 bases from V and 2 bases from J, with 13 bases between. Alongside a J-beta primer mix, a sample-barcoded 5' primer served in a second PCR lasting about 7 to 12 cycles. A 12-random-nucleotide template-switch adaptor tagged each cDNA molecule. All samples gave at least 3 million CDR3-containing paired-end reads. One entry per CDR3 protein, called by TCRdb with MiXCR from the 5' RACE reads. The data show over a million distinct CDR3 sequences, roughly 60% seen once. The entry originates in a study of blood T cells in healthy people across ages. Study outcomes and limitations: Diversity of TCR beta per million T cells declined in a roughly linear way with age.

This chain connects TRBV5-6 to TRBJ2-3; a possible D gene is TRBD2 (5 bases). The sample was blood. The sequence was collected from a young man in good health. CDR3 DNA sequence: TGTGCCAGCAGCTTGGGGTTCGCAGCGGACACAGATACGCAGTATTTT. This translates into CASSLGFAADTDTQYF.